This record covers a single TCR beta chain. Libraries were prepared by immunoSEQ multiplex PCR; TCRdb keeps only in-frame clonotypes and omits some of them. The repertoire holds about 76,000 clones, 90% to 95% seen once, with about 0.4% in the top ten. The data were taken from a study of technical replicates of blood from several donors. The TCR was taken from a human donor in good health. Sample: T cells isolated from PBMCs.

CDR3 coding DNA: TGTGCCAGCAGCTTAATCGCGACCTACGAGCAGTACTTC. It yields the protein CASSLIATYEQYF. The chain employs TRBV11-3 and TRBJ2-7; D not certain. The V gene lost 2 bases and the J gene lost 2 bases, with 7 bases spanning the gap. The germline V gene has CDR1 SGHNT and CDR2 YENEEA. The CDR3 has 13 amino acids.